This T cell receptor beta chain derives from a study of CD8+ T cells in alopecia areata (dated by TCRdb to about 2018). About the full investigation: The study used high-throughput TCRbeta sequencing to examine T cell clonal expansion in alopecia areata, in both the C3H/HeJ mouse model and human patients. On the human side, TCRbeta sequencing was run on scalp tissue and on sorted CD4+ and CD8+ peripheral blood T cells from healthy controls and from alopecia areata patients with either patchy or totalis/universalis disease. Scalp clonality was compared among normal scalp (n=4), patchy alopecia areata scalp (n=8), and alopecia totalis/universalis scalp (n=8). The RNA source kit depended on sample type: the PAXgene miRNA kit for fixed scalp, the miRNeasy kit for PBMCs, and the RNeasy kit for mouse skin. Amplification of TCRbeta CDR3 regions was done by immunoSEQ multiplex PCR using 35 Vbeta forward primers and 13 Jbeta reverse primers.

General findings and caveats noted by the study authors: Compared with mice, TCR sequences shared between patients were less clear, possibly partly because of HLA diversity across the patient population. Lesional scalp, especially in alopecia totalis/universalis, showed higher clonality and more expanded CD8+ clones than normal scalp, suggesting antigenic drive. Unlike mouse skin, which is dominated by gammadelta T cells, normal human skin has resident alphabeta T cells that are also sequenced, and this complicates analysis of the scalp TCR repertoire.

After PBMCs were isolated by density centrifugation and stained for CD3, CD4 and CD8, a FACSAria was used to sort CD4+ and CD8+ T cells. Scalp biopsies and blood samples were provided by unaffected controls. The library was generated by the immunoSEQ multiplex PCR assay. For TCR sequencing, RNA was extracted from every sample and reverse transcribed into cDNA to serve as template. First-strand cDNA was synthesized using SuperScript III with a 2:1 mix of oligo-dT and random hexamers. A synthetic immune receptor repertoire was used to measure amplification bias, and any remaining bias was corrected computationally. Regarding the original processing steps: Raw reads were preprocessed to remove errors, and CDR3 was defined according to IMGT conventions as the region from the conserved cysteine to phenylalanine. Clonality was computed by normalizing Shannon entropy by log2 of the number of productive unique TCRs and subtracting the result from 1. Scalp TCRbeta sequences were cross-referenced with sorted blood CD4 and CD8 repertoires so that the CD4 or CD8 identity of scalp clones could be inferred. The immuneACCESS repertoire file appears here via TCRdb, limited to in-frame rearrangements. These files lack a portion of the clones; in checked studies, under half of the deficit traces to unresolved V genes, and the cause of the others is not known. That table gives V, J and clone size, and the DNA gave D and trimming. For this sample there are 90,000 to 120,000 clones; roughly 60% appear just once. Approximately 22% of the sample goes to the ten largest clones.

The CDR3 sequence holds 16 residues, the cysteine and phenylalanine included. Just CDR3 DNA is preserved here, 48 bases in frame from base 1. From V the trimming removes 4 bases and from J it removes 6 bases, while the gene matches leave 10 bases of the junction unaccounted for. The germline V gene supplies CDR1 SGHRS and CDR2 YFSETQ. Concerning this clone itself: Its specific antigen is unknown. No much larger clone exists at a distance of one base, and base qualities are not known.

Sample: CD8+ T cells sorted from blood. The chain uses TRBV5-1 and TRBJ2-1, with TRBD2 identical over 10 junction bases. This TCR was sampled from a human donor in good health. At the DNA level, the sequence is TGCGCCAGCAGCCCGGGCCCAGCGGGGGGGTTCAATGAGCAGTTCTTC. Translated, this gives CASSPGPAGGFNEQFF.